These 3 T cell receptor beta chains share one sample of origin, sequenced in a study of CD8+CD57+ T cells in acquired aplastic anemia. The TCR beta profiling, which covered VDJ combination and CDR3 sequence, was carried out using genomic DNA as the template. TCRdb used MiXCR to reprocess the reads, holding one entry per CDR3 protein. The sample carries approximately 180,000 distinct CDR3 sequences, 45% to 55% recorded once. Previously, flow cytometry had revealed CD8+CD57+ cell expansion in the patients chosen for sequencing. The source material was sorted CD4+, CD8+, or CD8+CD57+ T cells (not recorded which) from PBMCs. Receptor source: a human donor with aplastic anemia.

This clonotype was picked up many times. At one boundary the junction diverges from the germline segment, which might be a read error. The chain's CDR3 is CASSLGSAGTPTDTQYF. Here the CDR3 DNA reads TGTGCTAGCAGCTTAGGTAGCGCTGGCACCCCCACAGATACGCAGTATTTT. The chain combines TRBV7-7 with TRBJ2-3; D may be TRBD2 (5 bases). This CDR3 has 17 amino acids. CDR1 and CDR2 (germline): SSHAT, FNYEAQ (reference sequence). Together with reference TRBV7-7 and TRBJ2-3, the CDR3 gives the full variable domain: GAGVSQSPRYKVTKRGQDVTLRCDPISSHATLYWYQQALGQGPEFLTYFNYEAQPDKSGLPSDRFSAERPEGSISTLTIQRTEQRDSAMYRCASSLGSAGTPTDTQYFGPGTRLTVL.

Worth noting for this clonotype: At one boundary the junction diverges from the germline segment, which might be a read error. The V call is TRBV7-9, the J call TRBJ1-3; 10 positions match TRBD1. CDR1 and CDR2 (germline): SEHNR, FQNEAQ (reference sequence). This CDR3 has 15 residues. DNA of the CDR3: TGTGCCAGCAGCTGGGACAGGGGCTCTGGAAACACCATACATTTT. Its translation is CASSWDRGSGNTIHF.

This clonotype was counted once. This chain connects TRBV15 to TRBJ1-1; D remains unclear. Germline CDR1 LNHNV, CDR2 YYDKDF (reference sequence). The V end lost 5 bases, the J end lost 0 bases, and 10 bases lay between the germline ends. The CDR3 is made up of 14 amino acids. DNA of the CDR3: TGTGCCACCAGCCTGAGGACTTTGAACACTGAAGCTTTCTTT. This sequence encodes CATSLRTLNTEAFF.